One and the same sample provided the 24 T cell receptor beta chains below, sequenced in a study of T-cell reconstitution after alpha-beta-depleted transplantation in children. As it was prepared, the TCRbeta library received unique molecular identifiers. TCRdb analysed the PCR reads with MiXCR anew, one entry per CDR3 protein. The sample lists 45,000 to 55,000 distinct CDR3 sequences, about a tenth occurring once. Sequencing was performed on PBMCs, mostly from graft donor cells, taken 60 days after TCRalphabeta/CD19-depleted stem cell transplant. The receptors derive from a male patient aged 2-15 years who had a stem cell transplant for chronic granulomatous disease, so the T cells may come from the graft donor.

This clonotype was detected ten times or more. This chain joins TRBV7-9 and TRBJ2-1, with 11 bases lining up with TRBD2. Germline trimming cut 0 bases from V and 8 bases from J; bases unmatched to any gene: 0. Germline V gene lookup returns CDR1 SEHNR and CDR2 FQNEAQ (reference sequence). This CDR3 comprises 14 residues. The CDR3 DNA reads as TGTGCCAGCAGCTTAGCACTAGCGGGAGATGAGCAGTTCTTC. Translation: CASSLALAGDEQFF.

At least ten counts were recorded for this clonotype. V gene TRBV27 combines with J gene TRBJ1-1; unclear D gene. The germline V gene has CDR1 MNHEY and CDR2 SMNVEV (reference sequence). The CDR3 consists of 15 residues. Between the trimmed V and J ends, which lost 3 bases and 3 bases, there was a span of 14 bases. CDR3 DNA sequence: TGTGCCAGCAGTTTCGGTGGCGTCAAGGACACTGAAGCTTTCTTT. Translation: CASSFGGVKDTEAFF.

This clonotype was detected many times. This sequence joins TRBV28 and TRBJ2-2, with 7 bases that match TRBD1. Germline V gene lookup returns CDR1 MDHEN and CDR2 SYDVKM. The J segment lost 1 base and the V segment lost 5 bases, leaving 10 bases of the junction unmatched. The CDR3 runs to 17 residues. CDR3: CASSTRAGGMNTGELFF. The CDR3, as DNA: TGTGCCAGCAGTACCCGGGCAGGGGGTATGAACACCGGGGAGCTGTTTTTT.

This clonotype was detected only a few times. The chain couples TRBV2 to TRBJ2-7, with D possibly matching TRBD1 (6 bases). From germline, CDR1 is SNHLY and CDR2 FYNNEI. This CDR3 has 15 residues. V lost 0 bases to trimming and J lost 3 bases, with 12 bases between them. CDR3 coding DNA: TGTGCCAGCAGTGAAGCCTCAGGACAGTTCTACGAGCAGTACTTC. Its protein is CASSEASGQFYEQYF. The variable domain in full, completed from reference TRBV2 and TRBJ2-7, reads EPEVTQTPSHQVTQMGQEVILRCVPISNHLYFYWYRQILGQKVEFLVSFYNNEISEKSEIFDDQFSVERPDGSNFTLKIRSTKLEDSAMYFCASSEASGQFYEQYFGPGTRLTVT.

This clonotype was detected ten times or more. The chain recombines TRBV6-2 or TRBV6-3 with TRBJ2-1, with 11 bases fitting TRBD2. The V segment lost 5 bases and the J segment 4 bases; nucleotides outside the gene matches: 4. The CDR3 sequence is 15 residues long. Germline values: CDR1 MNHEY, CDR2 SVGEGT. CDR3 nucleotides: TGTGCCAGCAGTACACTAGCGGGAGTTTACAATGAGCAGTTCTTC. This encodes CASSTLAGVYNEQFF.

This clonotype was picked up many times. DNA for the CDR3: TGTGCCAGCTCACCGGCGCAGCGCGGGGGATCCCTACGATTGCAGTATTTT. Translation: CASSPAQRGGSLRLQYF. The rearrangement links TRBV18 to TRBJ2-3, with 7 bases identical to TRBD2. The V and J ends lost 3 bases and 11 bases, in that order; junction bases with no gene match: 20. The germline V gene has CDR1 KGHSH and CDR2 LQKENI. The CDR3 is made up of 17 amino acids. Complete variable domain (other parts from reference TRBV18 and TRBJ2-3): NAGVMQNPRHLVRRRGQEARLRCSPMKGHSHVYWYRQLPEEGLKFMVYLQKENIIDESGMPKERFSAEFPKEGPSILRIQQVVRGDSAAYFCASSPAQRGGSLRLQYFGPGTRLTVL.

This clonotype occurred many times. The chain employs TRBV20-1 and TRBJ2-7, with 11 bases matching TRBD2. The germline V gene has CDR1 DFQATT and CDR2 SNEGSKA (reference sequence). The J segment lost 9 bases and the V segment lost 3 bases, leaving 13 bases of the junction unmatched. CDR3 length equals 15 residues. In DNA, the CDR3 is TGCAGTGCTAGTAAGGGGGGACTAGCGGTTTTCGGGCAGTACTTC. Its protein is CSASKGGLAVFGQYF.

This clonotype was detected a few times. The chain recombines TRBV5-4 with TRBJ2-5, with 7 bases matching TRBD2. After removal of 3 bases from V and 3 bases from J, the junction contained 5 bases not matched to a gene. In germline, CDR1 is SGHNT, CDR2 YYREEE (reference sequence). The CDR3 runs 14 residues. The CDR3 loop is CASSWATSKETQYF. For the CDR3, the DNA is TGTGCCAGCAGCTGGGCGACTAGCAAAGAGACCCAGTACTTC.

Many counts were recorded for this clonotype. The rearrangement links TRBV7-2 to TRBJ2-3, with 7 bases aligning to TRBD1. CDR3 length equals 16 residues. Per the germline V gene, CDR1 is SGHTA and CDR2 is FQGNSA. The V and J ends lost 3 bases and 0 bases, in that order; junction bases with no gene match: 6. CDR3 protein: CASSLDRFSSTDTQYF. CDR3 nucleotide sequence: TGTGCCAGCAGCTTGGACAGGTTTTCTAGCACAGATACGCAGTATTTT.

A note on this clonotype: This clone may be a read error of a much larger clone one base away. DNA of the CDR3: TGTGCCAGCACCTACCTACCCGGGACTAGCGGGGGTCTCGATACGCGGTATTTT. Its protein is CASTYLPGTSGGLDTRYF. V gene TRBV12-3 or TRBV12-4 combines with J gene TRBJ2-3, with 14 bases aligning to TRBD2. The CDR3 contains 18 residues.

Concerning this clonotype: Sequence at one end of the junction differs from germline and may be a read error. This rearrangement joins TRBV29-1 to TRBJ2-6; D is perhaps TRBD1 (5 bases). The CDR3 consists of 14 residues. Germline CDR1 and CDR2: SQVTM and ANQGSEA. The CDR3 sequence is CSVESGPGANVLTF. The CDR3 DNA reads as TGCAGCGTTGAATCCGGCCCTGGGGCCAACGTCTTGACTTTC. Filled out from reference TRBV29-1 and TRBJ2-6, the complete variable domain reads SAVISQKPSRDICQRGTSLTIQCQVDSQVTMMFWYRQQPGQSLTLIATANQGSEATYESGFVIDKFPISRPNLTFSTLTVSNMSPEDSSIYLCSVESGPGANVLTFGAGSRLTVL.

This clonotype turned up a few times. One end of the junction fails to match germline, which may point to a read error. This chain joins TRBV7-9 and TRBJ1-1, with a weak D call TRBD1 (5 bases). CDR1 SEHNR and CDR2 FQNEAQ come from the germline V gene (reference sequence). This CDR3 is built from 15 residues. DNA for the CDR3: TGTGCCAGCACCTTAAGTGGGGGGGTCAGTCCTGAAGCTTTCTTT. Protein: CASTLSGGVSPEAFF. Full variable domain (outside the CDR3, taken from reference TRBV7-9 and TRBJ1-1): DTGVSQNPRHKITKRGQNVTFRCDPISEHNRLYWYRQTLGQGPEFLTYFQNEAQLEKSRLLSDRFSAERPKGSFSTLEIQRTEQGDSAMYLCASTLSGGVSPEAFFGQGTRLTVV.

The chain uses TRBV12-3 or TRBV12-4 and TRBJ1-5; 9 bases are shared with TRBD1. The V and J ends lost 6 bases and 3 bases, in that order; junction bases with no gene match: 3. This CDR3 contains 14 residues. CDR3 in DNA: TGTGCCAGCAGGGGACAGGGACTCAATCAGCCCCAGCATTTT. It codes for CASRGQGLNQPQHF.

At least ten counts were recorded for this clonotype. The chain has TRBV5-1 and TRBJ2-5; possible D gene TRBD2, 6 bases. This CDR3 contains 14 residues. Germline loops: CDR1 SGHRS, CDR2 YFSETQ. V gave up 4 bases and J gave up 2 bases, with 12 bases separating them. In DNA, the CDR3 is TGCGCCAGCAGCCGGGGAGGTGGTCAAGAGACCCAGTACTTC. Translation gives CASSRGGGQETQYF. Full variable domain (rest looked up from reference TRBV5-1 and TRBJ2-5): KAGVTQTPRYLIKTRGQQVTLSCSPISGHRSVSWYQQTPGQGLQFLFEYFSETQRNKGNFPGRFSGRQFSNSRSEMNVSTLELGDSALYLCASSRGGGQETQYFGPGTRLLVL.

In its sample, this clonotype was seen many times. The CDR3 bases are TGTGCCAGCAGCTTAGGGGATTACTCCGAGCAGTACTTC. Translated, it gives CASSLGDYSEQYF. The chain has TRBV7-8 and TRBJ2-7; D remains ambiguous. Trimming took off 1 base at V and 6 bases at J, with 10 bases between the two ends. The CDR3 covers 13 residues. The germline V gene has CDR1 SGHVS and CDR2 FQNEAQ.

This clonotype was recorded at least ten times. The rearrangement joins TRBV6-5 to TRBJ1-1; D call uncertain. The CDR3 is made up of 14 amino acids. Trimming cost V 2 bases and J 10 bases, with 17 bases left between them. Germline CDR1 MNHEY, CDR2 SVGAGI. CDR3 protein: CASSYGLDWARAFF. Here the CDR3 DNA reads TGTGCCAGCAGTTACGGGTTGGATTGGGCCCGAGCTTTCTTT.

The table lists this clonotype with many counts. The genes are TRBV6-5 and TRBJ2-1, with no clear D. The CDR3 covers 14 residues. V shed 4 bases and J shed 0 bases, with 7 bases lying between them. Germline values: CDR1 MNHEY, CDR2 SVGAGI. The CDR3 sequence: CASSSTLSYNEQFF. For the CDR3, the DNA is TGTGCCAGCAGTTCGACTCTCTCCTACAATGAGCAGTTCTTC.

This clonotype was counted many times. This sequence joins TRBV3-1 and TRBJ2-3; TRBD2 agrees at 14 bases. V gave up 1 base and J gave up 5 bases; unmatched junction bases: 5. This CDR3 spans 17 amino acids. CDR1 is LGHDT and CDR2 is YNNKEL in the germline V gene (reference sequence). In nucleotides, the CDR3 is TGTGCCAGCAGCCAAGCGACTAGCGGGAGGGCCGTAGATACGCAGTATTTT. This encodes CASSQATSGRAVDTQYF.

This clonotype was detected only a few times. This rearrangement joins TRBV4-2 to TRBJ2-5, with 12 nucleotides matching TRBD2. This CDR3 is 17 amino acids long. V lost 4 bases to trimming and J lost 2 bases; unmatched junction nucleotides: 8. The germline V gene has CDR1 LGHNA and CDR2 YNFKEQ. In DNA form, the CDR3 reads TGTGCCAGCAGCCTGCCTATAACTAGCGGGGGGCAAGAGACCCAGTACTTC. Translation: CASSLPITSGGQETQYF.

This clonotype showed up many times. The rearrangement uses TRBV7-9 and TRBJ2-2; D is uncertain. Germline V lookup: CDR1 SEHNR, CDR2 FQNEAQ (reference sequence). The V end lost 7 bases, the J end lost 6 bases, and 9 bases lay between the germline ends. There are 12 residues in the CDR3. CDR3 sequence (DNA): TGTGCCAGCATCCCAGGCCCCGGGGAGCTGTTTTTT. Translation gives CASIPGPGELFF.

This chain joins TRBV4-1 and TRBJ1-2; a weak D match, TRBD1 (5 bases). The CDR3 extends over 16 amino acids. The V gene's germline CDR1 is MGHRA and CDR2 YSYEKL. V was pared by 1 base and J by 0 bases, with 12 bases between. The chain's CDR3 is CASSQVGGAPNYGYTF. In nucleotides, the CDR3 is TGCGCCAGCAGCCAAGTGGGAGGGGCCCCTAACTATGGCTACACCTTC.

This clonotype was observed many times. J is TRBJ1-4 and V is TRBV20-1; D is unresolved. The CDR3 is made up of 11 amino acids. Looked up from germline, CDR1 is DFQATT and CDR2 is SNEGSKA (reference sequence). Trimming took 5 bases from V and 4 from J, leaving 5 bases between them. CDR3 protein: CSAPHNEKLFF. DNA of the CDR3: TGCAGTGCTCCACATAATGAAAAACTGTTTTTT.

In this sample, this clonotype turned up once. A much larger clone differs from this one at a single base, so this may be a read error. The rearrangement links TRBV7-8 to TRBJ2-5, with D tentatively TRBD2 (5 bases). CDR1 is SGHVS and CDR2 is FQNEAQ in the germline V gene. V lost 1 base, J lost 4 bases, and 10 bases lay in between. The CDR3 runs to 14 residues. As DNA, the CDR3 is TGTGCCAGCAGCTTAGAGAGAGGGCCAGAGACCCAGTACTTC. It codes for CASSLERGPETQYF. The full variable domain, rest sourced from reference TRBV7-8 and TRBJ2-5, is GAGVSQSPRYKVAKRGQDVALRCDPISGHVSLFWYQQALGQGPEFLTYFQNEAQLDKSGLPSDRFFAERPEGSVSTLKIQRTQQEDSAVYLCASSLERGPETQYFGPGTRLLVL.

In its sample, this clonotype was seen many times. J is TRBJ2-1 and V is TRBV12-3 or TRBV12-4, with TRBD2 identical over 16 bases. The CDR3 is 15 residues long. V shed 6 bases, J shed 10 bases, and the junction held 6 bases outside the gene matches. The CDR3 sequence is CASRSGTSGRAEQFF. The DNA of the CDR3 is TGTGCCAGCAGGTCCGGGACTAGCGGGAGGGCCGAGCAGTTCTTC.